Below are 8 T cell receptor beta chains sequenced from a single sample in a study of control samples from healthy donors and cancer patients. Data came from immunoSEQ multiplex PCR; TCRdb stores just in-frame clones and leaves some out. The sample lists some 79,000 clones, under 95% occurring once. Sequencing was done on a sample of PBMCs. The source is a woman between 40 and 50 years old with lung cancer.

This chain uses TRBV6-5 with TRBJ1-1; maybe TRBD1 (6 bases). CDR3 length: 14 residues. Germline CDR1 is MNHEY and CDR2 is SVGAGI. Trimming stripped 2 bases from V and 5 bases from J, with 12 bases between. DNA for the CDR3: TGTGCCAGCAGTTACGGGGGGCATCTGACTGAAGCTTTCTTT. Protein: CASSYGGHLTEAFF.

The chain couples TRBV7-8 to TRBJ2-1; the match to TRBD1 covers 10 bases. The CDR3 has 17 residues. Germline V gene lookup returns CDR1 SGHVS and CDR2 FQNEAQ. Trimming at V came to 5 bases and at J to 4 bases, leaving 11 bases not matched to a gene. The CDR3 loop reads CASSGGQGTASYNEQFF. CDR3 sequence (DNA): TGTGCCAGCAGCGGGGGACAGGGGACGGCCTCGTACAATGAGCAGTTCTTC.

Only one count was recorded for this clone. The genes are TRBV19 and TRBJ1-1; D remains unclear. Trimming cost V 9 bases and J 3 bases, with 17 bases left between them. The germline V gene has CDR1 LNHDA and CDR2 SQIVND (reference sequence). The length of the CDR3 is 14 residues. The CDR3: CASSHPGSHTEAFF. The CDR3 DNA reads TGTGCCAGCTCGCATCCGGGATCCCACACTGAAGCTTTCTTT.

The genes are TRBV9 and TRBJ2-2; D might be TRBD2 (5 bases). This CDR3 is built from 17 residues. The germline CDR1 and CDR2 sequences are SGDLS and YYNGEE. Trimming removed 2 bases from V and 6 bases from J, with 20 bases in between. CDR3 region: CASSVDLEGPSSGELFF. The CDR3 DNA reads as TGTGCCAGCAGCGTCGATTTAGAGGGCCCGTCCTCCGGGGAGCTGTTTTTT.

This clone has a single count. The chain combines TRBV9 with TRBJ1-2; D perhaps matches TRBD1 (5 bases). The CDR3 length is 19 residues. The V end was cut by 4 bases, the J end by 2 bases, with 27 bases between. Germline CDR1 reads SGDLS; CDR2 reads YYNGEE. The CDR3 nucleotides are TGTGCCAGCAGCCCCCACATGATAAGGCGGGGCGTCCTAAACTATGGCTACACCTTC. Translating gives CASSPHMIRRGVLNYGYTF.

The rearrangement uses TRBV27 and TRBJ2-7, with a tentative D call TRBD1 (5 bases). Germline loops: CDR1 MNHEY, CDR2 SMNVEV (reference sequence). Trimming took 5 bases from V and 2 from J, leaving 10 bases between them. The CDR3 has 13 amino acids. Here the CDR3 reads CASSKDSAYEQYF. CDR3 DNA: TGTGCCAGCAGTAAAGACAGTGCCTACGAGCAGTACTTC.

The CDR3 DNA is TGTGCCAGCAGACGAGAGACAGGTTTTAGCTCCTACGAGCAGTACTTC. Translating gives CASRRETGFSSYEQYF. The rearrangement joins TRBV5-5 to TRBJ2-7; D is perhaps TRBD1 (6 bases). The CDR3 length is 16 residues. V shed 5 bases and J shed 0 bases, with 18 bases lying between them. Germline CDR1 SGHKS, CDR2 YYEKEE (reference sequence).

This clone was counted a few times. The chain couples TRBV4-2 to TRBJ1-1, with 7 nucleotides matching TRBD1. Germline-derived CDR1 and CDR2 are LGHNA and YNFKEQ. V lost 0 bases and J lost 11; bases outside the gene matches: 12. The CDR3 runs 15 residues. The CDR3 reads CASSQESGTTGHAFF. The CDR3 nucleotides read TGTGCCAGCAGCCAAGAAAGCGGGACGACAGGGCACGCTTTCTTT.